These 32 T cell receptor beta chains were all obtained from the same sample, sequenced in a study of CD8+CD57+ T cells in acquired aplastic anemia. Patients who underwent sequencing had shown CD8+CD57+ cell expansion by flow cytometry. Genomic DNA, the template, was used for profiling of the TCR beta VDJ and CDR3. TCRdb reprocessed the reads with MiXCR, giving one entry per CDR3 protein. The table shows 160,000 or so distinct CDR3 sequences, with 45% to 55% occurring only once. The sequencing sample was made of sorted CD4+, CD8+, or CD8+CD57+ T cells (not recorded which) from PBMCs. The receptors shown here come from a human donor with aplastic anemia.

This clonotype was detected only once. This chain joins TRBV6-4 and TRBJ2-2; 8 bases are shared with TRBD1. J lost 5 bases, V lost 0 bases, and 5 bases had no gene match. This CDR3 is built from 16 residues. In germline, CDR1 is MRHNA, CDR2 SNTAGT. The CDR3 region has the DNA TGTGCCAGCAGTGACTCAACGGACAGGGCAACCGGGGAGCTGTTTTTT. As protein: CASSDSTDRATGELFF.

This clonotype showed up just a few times. A read error may be the cause here, since a much bigger clone is one base away. The chain carries TRBV6-1 and TRBJ1-6; no firm D call. V lost 4 bases and J lost 8, with 6 bases in between. Looked up from germline, CDR1 is MNHNS and CDR2 is SASEGT. CDR3 length equals 12 residues. This CDR3 reads CASSGPYSPLHF. The CDR3 DNA reads as TGTGCCAGCAGTGGCCCTTATTCACCCCTCCACTTT.

Concerning this clonotype: A much larger clonotype is one base distant, so this may be a read error. J is TRBJ2-1 and V is TRBV20-1, with TRBD2 identical over 10 bases. CDR3 length: 15 residues. Germline V gene sequence: CDR1 DFQATT, CDR2 SNEGSKA (reference sequence). Here the CDR3 DNA reads TGCAGTGCTAGAGGGATAGCGGGAGGATACAATGAGCAGTCCTTC. It specifies CSARGIAGGYNEQSF.

This clonotype was counted between two and nine times. The CDR3 region has the DNA TGTGCTAGTGGTCCCTCCCGGGGCTACAATGAGCAGTTCTTC. This sequence encodes CASGPSRGYNEQFF. The V and J genes are TRBV12-5 and TRBJ2-1, with TRBD2 as a possible D gene (5 bases). The V and J ends lost 5 bases and 3 bases respectively, with 11 bases between them. This CDR3 has 14 residues. Germline values: CDR1 LGHNT, CDR2 FRNRAP.

V and J are TRBV7-9 and TRBJ2-7; D perhaps matches TRBD1 (5 bases). The CDR3 is 11 amino acids. V dropped 6 bases and J dropped 5 bases, with 8 bases sitting between them. From germline, CDR1 is SEHNR and CDR2 FQNEAQ (reference sequence). As DNA, the CDR3 is TGTGCCAGCAGTGGACACGACGAGCAGTACTTC. Encoded protein: CASSGHDEQYF. The whole variable domain, remainder taken from reference TRBV7-9 and TRBJ2-7, is DTGVSQNPRHKITKRGQNVTFRCDPISEHNRLYWYRQTLGQGPEFLTYFQNEAQLEKSRLLSDRFSAERPKGSFSTLEIQRTEQGDSAMYLCASSGHDEQYFGPGTRLTVT.

As DNA, the CDR3 is TGTGCCATCAGTGAGGTCGGGACAGGGGCCTCCTACGAGCAGTACTTC. Translation gives CAISEVGTGASYEQYF. The chain links TRBV10-3 to TRBJ2-7, with TRBD1 matching over 10 bases. Per the germline V gene, CDR1 is ENHRY and CDR2 is SYGVKD. The CDR3 length is 16 residues. Losses at the gene ends were 2 bases for V and 0 bases for J; bases not matched to a gene: 4.

This clonotype has ten or more counts. The chain links TRBV7-9 to TRBJ2-7, with D unclear. V dropped 6 bases and J dropped 2 bases, with 8 bases sitting between them. Germline CDR1 is SEHNR and CDR2 is FQNEAQ (reference sequence). CDR3 length equals 12 residues. CDR3: CASSGRTYEQYF. In nucleotides, the CDR3 is TGTGCCAGCAGTGGTCGAACCTACGAGCAGTACTTC. The complete variable domain, with remaining parts taken from reference TRBV7-9 and TRBJ2-7, reads DTGVSQNPRHKITKRGQNVTFRCDPISEHNRLYWYRQTLGQGPEFLTYFQNEAQLEKSRLLSDRFSAERPKGSFSTLEIQRTEQGDSAMYLCASSGRTYEQYFGPGTRLTVT.

J is TRBJ1-2 and V is TRBV6-1; TRBD1 might be the D (6 bases). This CDR3 spans 13 amino acids. V lost 8 bases to trimming and J lost 5 bases, with 15 bases between them. Per germline, CDR1 MNHNS and CDR2 SASEGT. The CDR3, as DNA: TGTGCCAGCGGAAAAGGGACATTTTATGGCTACACCTTC. Translated, it gives CASGKGTFYGYTF.

This clonotype was seen repeatedly, ten times or more. In DNA form, the CDR3 reads TGTGCCACCAGCAGAGGACCGGGACAGGGGAATGAAAAACTGTTTTTT. Translated, it gives CATSRGPGQGNEKLFF. V and J are TRBV15 and TRBJ1-4; 10 positions agree with TRBD1. The CDR3 totals 16 residues. Germline V gene data show CDR1 as LNHNV and CDR2 as YYDKDF (reference sequence). The V segment lost 1 base and the J segment 5 bases; nucleotides outside the gene matches: 4.

This chain connects TRBV25-1 to TRBJ2-5; D may be TRBD2 (6 bases). Trimming took off 8 bases at V and 5 bases at J, with 15 bases between the two ends. This CDR3 has 13 amino acids. Germline values: CDR1 MGHDK, CDR2 SYGVNS. CDR3 DNA sequence: TGTGCCAGCGTTGCGGAGGGCCTTGAGACCCAGTACTTC. This sequence encodes CASVAEGLETQYF.

The gene calls are TRBV11-2 and TRBJ2-1; D not resolved. The CDR3 runs to 15 residues. V lost 0 bases to trimming and J lost 0 bases, with 6 bases between them. Germline CDR1 and CDR2: SGHAT and FQNNGV. The CDR3 nucleotides read TGTGCCAGCAGCTTAGAGCGGAGCTCCTACAATGAGCAGTTCTTC. Protein product: CASSLERSSYNEQFF. Looking up the rest from reference TRBV11-2 and TRBJ2-1 gives the full variable domain: EAGVAQSPRYKIIEKRQSVAFWCNPISGHATLYWYQQILGQGPKLLIQFQNNGVVDDSQLPKDRFSAERLKGVDSTLKIQPAKLEDSAVYLCASSLERSSYNEQFFGPGTRLTVL.

This chain connects TRBV12-3 or TRBV12-4 to TRBJ2-1; D may be TRBD2 (5 bases). The CDR3 sequence is 15 residues long. The V end was cut by 3 bases, the J end by 7 bases, with 16 bases between. CDR3: CASSFSWGAINEQFF. The CDR3 region has the DNA TGTGCCAGCAGTTTCTCCTGGGGAGCGATAAATGAGCAGTTCTTC.

This clonotype was recorded many times. CDR3 protein: CASSLRGDTLYGYTF. In DNA, the CDR3 is TGTGCCAGCAGCTTGAGAGGAGACACCCTCTATGGCTACACCTTC. The V call is TRBV5-5, the J call TRBJ1-2, with unresolved D. Germline CDR1 SGHKS, CDR2 YYEKEE (reference sequence). Trimming took 1 base from V and 4 from J, leaving 14 bases between them. The CDR3 has 15 amino acids.

The rearrangement links TRBV19 to TRBJ1-1, with 7 nucleotides matching TRBD1. This CDR3 has 15 amino acids. J was trimmed by 5 bases and V by 0 bases; bases with no gene match: 6. CDR1 is LNHDA, CDR2 SQIVND, per germline (reference sequence). The CDR3 coding sequence is TGTGCCAGTAGTATAGACCCGACAGGGAGGACTGAAGCTTTCTTT. Its protein product is CASSIDPTGRTEAFF.

The gene calls are TRBV12-3 or TRBV12-4 and TRBJ2-5; D uncertain. Trimming took 3 bases from V and 5 from J, leaving 10 bases between them. The CDR3 contains 13 residues. The CDR3 sequence is CASSFGQSETQYF. CDR3 in DNA: TGTGCCAGCAGTTTTGGCCAGTCTGAGACCCAGTACTTC.

This clonotype was counted only a few times. The rearrangement links TRBV30 to TRBJ2-1; D not resolved. This CDR3 has 13 residues. V dropped 3 bases and J dropped 7 bases, with 13 bases sitting between them. The germline gives CDR1 GTSNPN, CDR2 SVGIG (reference sequence). CDR3 nucleotide sequence: TGTGCCTGGAGCTCTAAAAGGGTAAATGAGCAGTTCTTC. Protein sequence: CAWSSKRVNEQFF.

This clonotype has ten or more counts. The chain is built from TRBV15 and TRBJ2-6, with no clear D. Germline CDR1 reads LNHNV; CDR2 reads YYDKDF (reference sequence). CDR3 length equals 16 residues. V shed 9 bases and J shed 0 bases, with 15 bases lying between them. The CDR3 spells CATLSPFGSGANVLTF. The CDR3 nucleotides read TGTGCCACACTTTCTCCCTTTGGCTCTGGGGCCAACGTCCTGACTTTC.

This clonotype was detected ten times or more. The chain combines TRBV19 with TRBJ1-5, with D hard to call. Trimming took off 5 bases at V and 2 bases at J, with 16 bases between the two ends. The CDR3 is made up of 16 amino acids. The germline CDR1 and CDR2 sequences are LNHDA and SQIVND (reference sequence). The chain's CDR3 is CASSGTFPGGNQPQHF. The CDR3 bases are TGTGCCAGTAGTGGTACGTTTCCCGGGGGCAATCAGCCCCAGCATTTT.

A single count supports this clonotype. This chain connects TRBV20-1 to TRBJ2-7; TRBD1 matches 7 bases. The germline V gene has CDR1 DFQATT and CDR2 SNEGSKA (reference sequence). J lost 3 bases, V lost 0 bases, and 5 bases had no gene match. This CDR3 contains 14 residues. As DNA, the CDR3 is TGCAGTGCTAGAGATCCGAGACAGGGCTACGAGCAGTACTTC. Protein: CSARDPRQGYEQYF.

This clonotype was counted a single time. This could be a read error, since a much larger clone is one nucleotide away. The chain uses TRBV10-2 and TRBJ2-7, with 12 bases fitting TRBD1. CDR1 and CDR2 from the germline V gene are WSHSY and SAAADI. The CDR3 loop spans 15 amino acids. CDR3 sequence: CASSLWGQGAGEQYV. The CDR3 region has the DNA TGTGCCAGCAGCCTGTGGGGACAGGGGGCGGGTGAGCAGTACGTC.

The chain is built from TRBV20-1 and TRBJ2-7; no reliable D call. The CDR3 runs 13 residues. The V gene's germline CDR1 is DFQATT and CDR2 SNEGSKA (reference sequence). Trimming cost V 0 bases and J 6 bases, with 12 bases left between them. The CDR3 sequence: CSARDQIFREQYF. The CDR3 DNA sequence: TGCAGTGCTAGAGATCAAATTTTCCGCGAGCAGTACTTC.

Concerning this clonotype: A junction boundary mismatches the germline segment, possibly from a read error. The rearrangement joins TRBV5-4 to TRBJ2-7, with 7 nucleotides matching TRBD1. CDR3 size: 13 residues. The V gene's germline CDR1 is SGHNT and CDR2 YYREEE (reference sequence). The CDR3 nucleotides are TGTGCTAGCAGCTTTCAGGGGGAATACGAGCAGTACTTC. This sequence encodes CASSFQGEYEQYF.

V usage is TRBV15 and J usage is TRBJ2-2; D is undetermined. V was cut by 5 bases and J by 1 base, with 5 bases left in between. Germline V gene sequence: CDR1 LNHNV, CDR2 YYDKDF (reference sequence). This CDR3 comprises 13 residues. The CDR3 DNA follows: TGTGCCACCAGCGGTAGGAACACCGGGGAGCTGTTTTTT. Translated: CATSGRNTGELFF.

As regards this clonotype: The junction departs from the called germline gene at one end, perhaps through a read error. The chain recombines TRBV7-8 with TRBJ1-6; unclear D gene. The CDR3 sequence is 13 residues long. CDR1 and CDR2 from the germline V gene are SGHVS and FQNEAQ. The CDR3 here is CASSLAVMAPLHF. The CDR3 nucleotides are TGTGCCAGCAGCCTAGCCGTGATGGCTCCCCTCCACTTT.

The chain recombines TRBV7-9 with TRBJ2-5; D remains unclear. The germline CDR1 and CDR2 sequences are SEHNR and FQNEAQ (reference sequence). V dropped 3 bases and J dropped 2 bases, with 7 bases sitting between them. The CDR3 consists of 13 residues. CDR3 region: CASSFPGQETQYF. The CDR3 DNA is TGTGCCAGCAGCTTCCCAGGACAAGAGACCCAGTACTTC.

At least ten counts were recorded for this clonotype. The chain links TRBV7-9 to TRBJ1-5; D gene ambiguous. The germline gives CDR1 SEHNR, CDR2 FQNEAQ (reference sequence). V shed 5 bases and J shed 6 bases, with 8 bases lying between them. This CDR3 comprises 12 residues. CDR3 sequence reads: CASSVVGQPQHF. As DNA, the CDR3 is TGTGCCAGCAGCGTAGTGGGTCAGCCCCAGCATTTT.

The rearrangement links TRBV15 to TRBJ2-1; TRBD1 aligns across 7 bases. There are 14 residues in the CDR3. V dropped 9 bases and J dropped 5; count of bases not matched to a gene: 10. Looked up from germline, CDR1 is LNHNV and CDR2 is YYDKDF (reference sequence). The chain's CDR3 is CATKTGPGNNEQFF. The CDR3 region has the DNA TGTGCCACAAAGACAGGGCCGGGGAACAATGAGCAGTTCTTC.

The gene calls are TRBV15 and TRBJ2-7, with 7 nucleotides matching TRBD1. This CDR3 comprises 12 residues. Trimming at V came to 8 bases and at J to 1 base, leaving 2 bases not matched to a gene. CDR1 LNHNV and CDR2 YYDKDF come from the germline V gene (reference sequence). CDR3: CATGTVSYEQYF. The CDR3 bases are TGTGCCACCGGGACAGTTTCCTACGAGCAGTACTTC.

This clonotype has just a few counts. The chain combines TRBV2 with TRBJ2-1; no clear D. The germline CDR1 and CDR2 sequences are SNHLY and FYNNEI. The V end was cut by 4 bases, the J end by 0 bases, with 10 bases between. This CDR3 has 15 residues. This CDR3 reads CASSAARSSYNEQFF. CDR3 coding DNA: TGTGCCAGCAGTGCGGCACGGAGCTCCTACAATGAGCAGTTCTTC. The full variable domain, with the rest looked up from reference TRBV2 and TRBJ2-1, is EPEVTQTPSHQVTQMGQEVILRCVPISNHLYFYWYRQILGQKVEFLVSFYNNEISEKSEIFDDQFSVERPDGSNFTLKIRSTKLEDSAMYFCASSAARSSYNEQFFGPGTRLTVL.

This clonotype was seen ten or more times. The chain joins TRBV6-1 to TRBJ2-1; D gene uncertain. V dropped 6 bases and J dropped 5 bases, with 14 bases sitting between them. Germline V gives CDR1 MNHNS, CDR2 SASEGT. The CDR3 has 14 amino acids. The CDR3 loop is CASRQNVENNEQFF. The CDR3 DNA follows: TGTGCCAGCAGACAAAACGTGGAGAACAATGAGCAGTTCTTC.

V usage is TRBV20-1 and J usage is TRBJ2-7, with 12 bases matching TRBD2. This CDR3 has 15 residues. Per germline, CDR1 DFQATT and CDR2 SNEGSKA (reference sequence). The J segment lost 2 bases and the V segment lost 0 bases, leaving 2 bases of the junction unmatched. This chain's CDR3 is CSARDRTSGAYEQYF. The CDR3 DNA reads as TGCAGTGCTAGAGATAGGACTAGCGGGGCCTACGAGCAGTACTTC.

As for this clonotype: At one boundary the junction diverges from the germline segment, which might be a read error. The rearrangement joins TRBV5-1 to TRBJ2-1, with D possibly being TRBD2 (5 bases). CDR3 length: 14 amino acids. Germline V gene lookup returns CDR1 SGHRS and CDR2 YFSETQ. The DNA for the CDR3 is TGCGCCAGCAGCCCGAGACACGACTACAATGAACAGTTCTTC. The encoded protein is CASSPRHDYNEQFF.